This T cell receptor beta chain was profiled in a study of blood T cell repertoires in COVID-19. Per the study methods: Nucleated cell counts were estimated from reference gene primer amplification. This table comes from immunoSEQ multiplex PCR, and its TCRdb copy is limited to in-frame clones, with some not included. D and trimming come from the DNA, and the V and J calls and clone size come from that table. The sample has 250,000 to 350,000 clones, nearly 90% seen once. V lost 5 bases, J lost 3 bases, and 22 bases lay in between. The CDR3 length is 17 residues. Germline V gene sequence: CDR1 LNHDA, CDR2 SQIVND (reference sequence). Participants, roughly 18 to 89 years old, spanned more than 20 US areas. Assignments of participants to cohorts depended upon their own reported clinical history. In Cohort 3, a recovered donor had either two negative PCRs, clearance, or symptom resolution.

Material for sequencing was PBMCs or T cells enriched from blood (not recorded which). The V gene is TRBV19, the J gene TRBJ1-2; possible D gene TRBD1, 5 bases. The clonotype was recovered from a woman between 25 and 40 years old who had recovered from COVID-19. CDR3 nucleotide sequence: TGTGCCAGTAGTCCAGCCCACCAGGGAGGGAGCTACTATGGCTACACCTTC. This sequence encodes CASSPAHQGGSYYGYTF.